This TCR beta chain was captured in a study of CD8+ T cells in alopecia areata. As for the study in general: Tofacitinib treatment spanned 6 to 18 months, with 6 months off drug afterward.

Germline V lookup: CDR1 MNHEY, CDR2 SVGAGI. The CDR3 is 15 residues long. Trimming cost V 2 bases and J 6 bases; bases outside gene matches: 10. Treatment here: oral pan-JAK inhibitor, 5-10 mg twice daily. As regards this clone: Its antigen is not known.

As the sequencing template, cDNA was produced by extracting RNA and reverse transcribing it. Profiled with immunoSEQ multiplex PCR; TCRdb holds only in-frame clones, not every one. Among 120,000 or so clones listed, 50% to 75% were seen once. Whole-study findings and limits: Lesional scalp displayed greater clonality than normal scalp, most notably in alopecia totalis/universalis. A great number of expanded lesional clones endured in scalp and blood during tofacitinib. Tofacitinib significantly brought down scalp clonality and expanded CD8+ clones among top 100.

The sequence came from a human donor with alopecia areata. Specimen: CD8+ T cells sorted from blood, collected at week 4, from a patient treated with tofacitinib. The chain recombines TRBV6-5 with TRBJ2-7, with TRBD1 identical over 7 bases. The CDR3 DNA follows: TGTGCCAGCAGTTACCCCTTTGGGAGACAGGGCGAGCAGTACTTC. Translating it yields CASSYPFGRQGEQYF.